The T cell receptor beta chain under discussion was sequenced for a study of T cell responses to AZD1222 COVID-19 vaccine. The CDR3 loop spans 12 amino acids. Trimming shortened V by 6 bases and J by 6 bases, and 12 bases separated the two germline ends. Looked up from germline, CDR1 is LNHDA and CDR2 is SQIVND (reference sequence). Assay: immunoSEQ multiplex PCR; the TCRdb copy retains only in-frame clones and omits some. The sample consists of about 260,000 clones, approximately 93% of them appearing once. The sequenced sample was peripheral blood, obtained on day 0 of AZD1222 vaccination. This rearrangement joins TRBV19 to TRBJ2-7; D may be TRBD1 or TRBD2 (6 bases each). This receptor was taken from an adult in good health. The CDR3 loop reads CASSTWGAEQYF. In nucleotides, the CDR3 is TGTGCCAGTAGCACTTGGGGGGCCGAGCAGTACTTC. The variable domain in full, completed from reference TRBV19 and TRBJ2-7, reads DGGITQSPKYLFRKEGQNVTLSCEQNLNHDAMYWYRQDPGQGLRLIYYSQIVNDFQKGDIAEGYSVSREKKESFPLTVTSAQKNPTAFYLCASSTWGAEQYFGPGTRLTVT.